These 25 T cell receptor beta chains originate from one sample sequenced in a study of blood T cell repertoires in COVID-19. The protocol was immunoSEQ multiplex PCR, while the TCRdb copy is restricted to in-frame clones and leaves out a portion. The data show 350,000 or so clones, approximately 89% seen once. The sample consisted of peripheral blood. The receptors originated from an older woman with COVID-19, enrolled during active disease.

Worth noting for this clone: In the same sample, other DNA sequences code for this CDR3. The chain uses TRBV3-1 (or the pseudogene TRBV3-2) and TRBJ1-1; tentatively, D is TRBD1 (5 bases). The germline V and J ends were trimmed by 4 bases and 5 bases, with 8 bases remaining between them. The CDR3 totals 12 residues. The V gene's germline CDR1 is LGHDT and CDR2 YNNKEL (reference sequence). The CDR3 is CASSPGGTEAFF. The CDR3 nucleotides read TGTGCCAGCAGCCCCGGGGGGACTGAAGCTTTCTTT.

This rearrangement joins TRBV5-1 to TRBJ1-1; D possibly corresponds to TRBD1 (5 bases). V was cut by 4 bases and J by 4 bases, with 14 bases left in between. The length of the CDR3 is 14 residues. Germline V gene lookup returns CDR1 SGHRS and CDR2 YFSETQ. The CDR3 region is CASSHSNGGTEAFF. In DNA form, the CDR3 reads TGCGCCAGCAGCCACTCCAACGGGGGCACTGAAGCTTTCTTT. The full variable domain, its missing parts supplied by reference TRBV5-1 and TRBJ1-1, is KAGVTQTPRYLIKTRGQQVTLSCSPISGHRSVSWYQQTPGQGLQFLFEYFSETQRNKGNFPGRFSGRQFSNSRSEMNVSTLELGDSALYLCASSHSNGGTEAFFGQGTRLTVV.

V is TRBV7-8 and J is TRBJ1-4, with 9 bases matching TRBD1. This CDR3 comprises 16 residues. Looked up from germline, CDR1 is SGHVS and CDR2 is FQNEAQ. V was pared by 5 bases and J by 8 bases, with 12 bases of the junction left unmatched. This CDR3 reads CASSPLAQGAREKLFF. As DNA, the CDR3 is TGTGCCAGCAGCCCACTCGCACAGGGGGCTCGGGAAAAACTGTTTTTT. The variable domain in full, completed from reference TRBV7-8 and TRBJ1-4, reads GAGVSQSPRYKVAKRGQDVALRCDPISGHVSLFWYQQALGQGPEFLTYFQNEAQLDKSGLPSDRFFAERPEGSVSTLKIQRTQQEDSAVYLCASSPLAQGAREKLFFGSGTQLSVL.

The V call is TRBV20-1, the J call TRBJ1-2; TRBD1 is a possible D gene (6 bases). CDR1 DFQATT and CDR2 SNEGSKA come from the germline V gene (reference sequence). The germline V and J ends were trimmed by 3 bases and 4 bases, with 15 bases remaining between them. The CDR3 contains 14 residues. The CDR3 nucleotides read TGCAGTGCTAGTGTGACCAGGGGCCTCTATGGCTACACCTTC. Its translation is CSASVTRGLYGYTF.

About this clone: This specimen includes other DNA sequences encoding the same CDR3. This sequence joins TRBV6-5 and TRBJ2-3, with 8 positions matching TRBD2. Germline CDR1 and CDR2: MNHEY and SVGAGI. The CDR3 contains 14 residues. With 5 bases clipped from V and 0 bases from J, the junction kept 1 base outside the gene matches. Written as DNA, the CDR3 is TGTGCCAGCAGTCGGGGGGGGAGCACAGATACGCAGTATTTT. Residues: CASSRGGSTDTQYF.

The genes are TRBV5-1 and TRBJ2-5; TRBD2 aligns across 8 bases. Germline lookup yields CDR1 SGHRS and CDR2 YFSETQ. The CDR3 consists of 14 residues. The ends lost 4 bases at V and 5 bases at J; junction bases unmatched: 7. As DNA, the CDR3 is TGCGCCAGCAGCCTCAGGACTAGCACCGAGACCCAGTACTTC. As protein: CASSLRTSTETQYF.

The V call is TRBV15, the J call TRBJ2-3; weak D call: TRBD1 (5 bases). The germline gives CDR1 LNHNV, CDR2 YYDKDF (reference sequence). There are 13 residues in the CDR3. Trimming pared 3 bases from V and 5 bases from J, leaving 9 bases between. CDR3 region: CATSSKQGDTQYF. In DNA, the CDR3 is TGTGCCACCAGCAGTAAGCAGGGAGATACGCAGTATTTT.

In this sample, this clone turned up a few times. The chain has TRBV6-5 and TRBJ1-5; no firm D call. The V end lost 10 bases, the J end lost 3 bases, and 10 bases lay between the germline ends. Germline V CDR1 and CDR2: MNHEY, SVGAGI. There are 12 residues in the CDR3. The CDR3 DNA reads TGTGCCACCCACTTAAACAATCAGCCCCAGCATTTT. As protein: CATHLNNQPQHF.

The V and J genes are TRBV19 and TRBJ1-4, with 7 positions matching TRBD1. This CDR3 has 14 residues. The germline CDR1 and CDR2 sequences are LNHDA and SQIVND (reference sequence). V shed 4 bases and J 8 bases; nucleotides not matched to a gene: 7. CDR3 residues: CASSTRQGEEKLFF. CDR3 bases: TGTGCCAGTAGTACCCGACAGGGAGAAGAAAAACTGTTTTTT.

V is TRBV19 and J is TRBJ1-1; TRBD1 matches 8 bases. CDR1 is LNHDA, CDR2 SQIVND, per germline (reference sequence). Trimming removed 2 bases from V and 4 bases from J; junction bases left unmatched: 6. This CDR3 has 15 residues. CDR3 sequence: CASSIISTGVTEAFF. DNA for the CDR3: TGTGCCAGTAGTATAATTTCGACAGGGGTCACTGAAGCTTTCTTT.

The chain recombines TRBV18 with TRBJ2-7; D uncertain. The CDR3 has 14 residues. V lost 0 bases to trimming and J lost 7 bases, with 13 bases between them. Germline CDR1 reads KGHSH; CDR2 reads LQKENI. The CDR3 is CASSPPVRVEEQYF. CDR3 nucleotide sequence: TGTGCCAGCTCACCACCGGTAAGAGTGGAGGAGCAGTACTTC. The complete variable domain, with remaining parts taken from reference TRBV18 and TRBJ2-7, reads NAGVMQNPRHLVRRRGQEARLRCSPMKGHSHVYWYRQLPEEGLKFMVYLQKENIIDESGMPKERFSAEFPKEGPSILRIQQVVRGDSAAYFCASSPPVRVEEQYFGPGTRLTVT.

The chain joins TRBV5-5 to TRBJ1-2; 8 nucleotides align to TRBD1. CDR3 length equals 15 residues. Germline lookup yields CDR1 SGHKS and CDR2 YYEKEE (reference sequence). Trimming took 3 bases from V and 4 from J; bases not matched to a gene: 8. The CDR3 nucleotides read TGTGCCAGCAGCTCGAGCCGGGACAGGTTCTATGGCTACACCTTC. As protein: CASSSSRDRFYGYTF.

The rearrangement links TRBV5-1 to TRBJ2-7, with 8 nucleotides matching TRBD1. The V segment lost 4 bases and the J segment 5 bases; nucleotides outside the gene matches: 2. CDR1 is SGHRS, CDR2 YFSETQ, per germline. This CDR3 has 12 residues. In nucleotides, the CDR3 is TGCGCCAGCAGCCCGGACAGGGACGAGCAGTACTTC. Translating it yields CASSPDRDEQYF. The variable domain in full, completed from reference TRBV5-1 and TRBJ2-7, reads KAGVTQTPRYLIKTRGQQVTLSCSPISGHRSVSWYQQTPGQGLQFLFEYFSETQRNKGNFPGRFSGRQFSNSRSEMNVSTLELGDSALYLCASSPDRDEQYFGPGTRLTVT.

On this clone itself: Distinct nucleotide sequences in the sample also encode this CDR3. The V gene is TRBV18, the J gene TRBJ1-4; D is uncertain. Trimming cost V 1 base and J 7 bases, with 7 bases left between them. Per the germline V gene, CDR1 is KGHSH and CDR2 is LQKENI. The CDR3 extends over 13 amino acids. CDR3 sequence reads: CASSPQGGEKLFF. DNA for the CDR3: TGTGCCAGCTCACCACAGGGAGGTGAAAAACTGTTTTTT.

This chain uses TRBV27 with TRBJ2-7, with 9 bases identical to TRBD1. Germline assignment: CDR1 MNHEY and CDR2 SMNVEV (reference sequence). This CDR3 is 14 amino acids long. Trimming removed 4 bases from V and 7 bases from J; junction bases left unmatched: 8. CDR3 residues: CASSSLGQGWEQYF. The DNA for the CDR3 is TGTGCCAGCAGTTCCCTCGGACAGGGGTGGGAGCAGTACTTC.

The chain links TRBV19 to TRBJ1-5, with D possibly TRBD1 on 5 matching bases. This CDR3 is 15 amino acids long. Trimming took 1 base from V and 1 from J, leaving 8 bases between them. The germline V gene encodes CDR1 LNHDA and CDR2 SQIVND (reference sequence). The CDR3 spells CASSIGRVSNQPQHF. The DNA for the CDR3 is TGTGCCAGTAGTATAGGCAGGGTAAGCAATCAGCCCCAGCATTTT.

The V and J genes are TRBV5-1 and TRBJ1-3, with a possible D match to TRBD1 (6 bases). The V gene's germline CDR1 is SGHRS and CDR2 YFSETQ. V was shortened by 3 bases and J by 0 bases, with 10 bases between the two germline ends. The CDR3 contains 15 residues. As DNA, the CDR3 is TGCGCCAGCAGCTGGGACACCAGCTCTGGAAACACCATATATTTT. Its protein is CASSWDTSSGNTIYF.

The chain uses TRBV5-1 and TRBJ1-1, with TRBD1 matching over 7 bases. Germline assignment: CDR1 SGHRS and CDR2 YFSETQ. Trimming cost V 4 bases and J 0 bases; bases outside gene matches: 6. This CDR3 contains 15 residues. The CDR3 reads CASSPPTGLNTEAFF. The CDR3 DNA reads TGCGCCAGCAGCCCACCGACAGGGTTGAACACTGAAGCTTTCTTT.

In DNA, the CDR3 is TGCAGCGTTGAACTTTTTACAGGGGTGGCTGGTAACTATGGCTACACCTTC. This translates into CSVELFTGVAGNYGYTF. V is TRBV29-1 and J is TRBJ1-2; 7 bases match TRBD1. V lost 2 bases, J lost 1 base, and 13 bases stayed unmatched. This CDR3 spans 17 amino acids. CDR1 and CDR2 (germline): SQVTM, ANQGSEA.

The CDR3 region has the DNA TGTGCCAGCTCACCGGGACTAGCAGGTGAGCAGTTCTTC. This gives the protein CASSPGLAGEQFF. V usage is TRBV18 and J usage is TRBJ2-1, with 9 bases fitting TRBD2. Germline V gene data show CDR1 as KGHSH and CDR2 as LQKENI. This CDR3 spans 13 amino acids. Trimming cost V 3 bases and J 9 bases; bases outside gene matches: 3. The whole variable domain, remainder taken from reference TRBV18 and TRBJ2-1, is NAGVMQNPRHLVRRRGQEARLRCSPMKGHSHVYWYRQLPEEGLKFMVYLQKENIIDESGMPKERFSAEFPKEGPSILRIQQVVRGDSAAYFCASSPGLAGEQFFGPGTRLTVL.

This chain uses TRBV5-1 with TRBJ2-7; tentatively, D is TRBD1 (6 bases). Germline assignment: CDR1 SGHRS and CDR2 YFSETQ. Between the trimmed V and J ends, which lost 2 bases and 0 bases, there was a span of 9 bases. There are 14 residues in the CDR3. CDR3 residues: CASSLGQTSYEQYF. The CDR3 bases are TGCGCCAGCAGCTTAGGACAGACCTCCTACGAGCAGTACTTC.

This chain joins TRBV27 and TRBJ2-2, with D unclear. Trimming cost V 8 bases and J 1 base, with 8 bases left between them. Per the germline V gene, CDR1 is MNHEY and CDR2 is SMNVEV (reference sequence). The CDR3 runs to 13 residues. CDR3 sequence (DNA): TGTGCCAGCTTAAATTGGAACACCGGGGAGCTGTTTTTT. This codes for CASLNWNTGELFF.

The gene calls are TRBV2 and TRBJ1-2, with D uncertain. The CDR3 is 14 residues long. Per germline, CDR1 SNHLY and CDR2 FYNNEI. V was trimmed by 6 bases and J by 0 bases, leaving 11 bases between them. This CDR3 is CASSVQIANYGYTF. DNA of the CDR3: TGTGCCAGCAGCGTACAGATAGCTAACTATGGCTACACCTTC.

The J gene is TRBJ2-1, the V gene TRBV28; 9 bases align to TRBD2. This CDR3 is 16 amino acids long. The trim removed 8 bases at V and 1 base at J, leaving 9 bases unmatched. Germline V gene lookup returns CDR1 MDHEN and CDR2 SYDVKM. CDR3 sequence reads: CASEGYSGGSYNEQFF. DNA for the CDR3: TGTGCCAGCGAGGGCTATAGCGGGGGTTCCTACAATGAGCAGTTCTTC.

The rearrangement uses TRBV11-2 and TRBJ2-3, with 11 bases that match TRBD2. V was pared by 8 bases and J by 4 bases, with 8 bases of the junction left unmatched. Germline loops: CDR1 SGHAT, CDR2 FQNNGV. The CDR3 length is 15 residues. The CDR3: CASGIAGGPSDTQYF. CDR3 coding DNA: TGTGCCAGCGGCATAGCGGGGGGGCCTTCAGATACGCAGTATTTT.